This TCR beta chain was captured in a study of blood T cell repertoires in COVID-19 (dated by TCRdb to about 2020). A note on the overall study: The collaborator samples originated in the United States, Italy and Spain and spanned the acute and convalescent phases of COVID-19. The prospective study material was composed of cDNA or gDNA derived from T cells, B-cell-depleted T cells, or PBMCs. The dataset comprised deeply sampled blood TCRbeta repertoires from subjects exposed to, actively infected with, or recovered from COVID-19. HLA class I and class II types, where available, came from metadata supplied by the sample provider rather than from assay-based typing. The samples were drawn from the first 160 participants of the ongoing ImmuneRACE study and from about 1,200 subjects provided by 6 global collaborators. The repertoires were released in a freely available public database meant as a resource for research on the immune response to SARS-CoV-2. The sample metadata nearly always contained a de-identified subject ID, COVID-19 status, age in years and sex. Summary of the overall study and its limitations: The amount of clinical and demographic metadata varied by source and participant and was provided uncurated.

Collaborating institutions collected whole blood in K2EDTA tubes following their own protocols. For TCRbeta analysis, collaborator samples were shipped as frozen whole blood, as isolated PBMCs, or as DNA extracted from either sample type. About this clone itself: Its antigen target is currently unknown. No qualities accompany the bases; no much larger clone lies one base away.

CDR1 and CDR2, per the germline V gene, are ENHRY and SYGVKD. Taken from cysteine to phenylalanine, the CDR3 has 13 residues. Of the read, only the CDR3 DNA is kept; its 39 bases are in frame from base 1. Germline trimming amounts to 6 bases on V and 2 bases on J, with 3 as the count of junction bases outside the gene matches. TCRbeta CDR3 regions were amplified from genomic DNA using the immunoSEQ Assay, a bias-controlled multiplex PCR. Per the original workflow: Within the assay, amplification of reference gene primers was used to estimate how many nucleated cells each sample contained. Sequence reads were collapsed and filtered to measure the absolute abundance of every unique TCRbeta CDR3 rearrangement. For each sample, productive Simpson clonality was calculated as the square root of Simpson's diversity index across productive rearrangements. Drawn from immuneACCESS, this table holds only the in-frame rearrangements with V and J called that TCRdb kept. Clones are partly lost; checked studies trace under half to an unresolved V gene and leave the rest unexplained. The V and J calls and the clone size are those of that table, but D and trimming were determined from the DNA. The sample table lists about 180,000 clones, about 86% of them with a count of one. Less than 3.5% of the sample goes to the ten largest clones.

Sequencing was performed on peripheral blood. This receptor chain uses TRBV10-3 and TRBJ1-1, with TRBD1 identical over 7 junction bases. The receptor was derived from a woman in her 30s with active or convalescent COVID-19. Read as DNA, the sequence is TGTGCCATCAGCGGACAGGCTAACACTGAAGCTTTCTTT. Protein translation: CAISGQANTEAFF.